This paragraph covers one T cell receptor (beta chain) sequence. Its antigen is unidentified. These data are taken from a study of cytomegalovirus exposure and HLA in healthy donors. As for the donors, each was a healthy bone marrow donor. Notes on the study in general: Productive status was seen about 87% or about 30% of the time for most TCR beta V segments in an earlier analysis. A later analysis associated 15,000 or so TCR beta sequences with HLA alleles at a 0.05 false discovery rate.

CDR1 and CDR2 from the germline V gene are LNHDA and SQIVND (reference sequence). This CDR3 region has 15 residues. V lost 7 bases and J 0 bases, leaving 13 bases between the germline ends. The PCR was carried out with 60 Vbeta primers and 13 Jbeta primers. Repertoires were generated with immunoSEQ multiplex PCR, while TCRdb's copy carries only in-frame clones and drops some. The table records some 140,000 clones, 70% to 85% of them present only once. This TCR was sampled from a woman aged 45-60 years in good health and CMV-seropositive. The genes are TRBV19 and TRBJ1-3; TRBD1 might be the D (5 bases). The sequenced sample consisted of PBMCs. The CDR3 DNA sequence: TGTGCCAGTAAAGTGACAGACACCTCTGGAAACACCATATATTTT. Amino acids: CASKVTDTSGNTIYF.